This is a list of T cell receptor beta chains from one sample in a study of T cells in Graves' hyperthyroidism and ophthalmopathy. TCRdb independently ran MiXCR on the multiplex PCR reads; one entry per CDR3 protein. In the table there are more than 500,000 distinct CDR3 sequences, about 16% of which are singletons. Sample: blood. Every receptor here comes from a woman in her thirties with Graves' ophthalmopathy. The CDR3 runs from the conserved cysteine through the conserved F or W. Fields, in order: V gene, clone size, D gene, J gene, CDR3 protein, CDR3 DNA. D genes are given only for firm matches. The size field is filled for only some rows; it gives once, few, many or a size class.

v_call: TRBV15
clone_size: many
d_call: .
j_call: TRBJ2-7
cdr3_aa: CATSDSGSTSSYEQYF
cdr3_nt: TGTGCCACCAGCGATAGTGGGTCGACCAGCTCCTACGAGCAGTACTTC

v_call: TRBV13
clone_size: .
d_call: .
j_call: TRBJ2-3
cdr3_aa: CASSLFGESSTDTQYF
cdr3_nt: TGTGCCAGCAGCTTATTCGGCGAGTCTAGCACAGATACGCAGTATTTT

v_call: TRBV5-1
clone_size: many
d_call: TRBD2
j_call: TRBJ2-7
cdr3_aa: CASSPAGLAGDRQYF
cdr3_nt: TGCGCCAGCAGCCCGGCTGGACTAGCGGGAGATCGGCAGTACTTC

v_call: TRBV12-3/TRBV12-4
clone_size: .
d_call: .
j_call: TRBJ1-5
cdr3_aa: CASSHRADQPQHF
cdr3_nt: TGTGCCAGCAGCCACAGGGCGGATCAGCCCCAGCATTTT

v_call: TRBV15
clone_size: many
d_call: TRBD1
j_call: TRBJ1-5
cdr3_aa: CATSRSGQHSNQPQHF
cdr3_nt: TGTGCCACCAGCAGATCGGGACAGCATAGCAATCAGCCCCAGCATTTT

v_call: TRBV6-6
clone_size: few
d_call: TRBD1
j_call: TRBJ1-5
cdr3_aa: CASSYSGTGYNQPQHF
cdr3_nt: TGTGCCAGCAGTTACTCCGGGACAGGCTACAATCAGCCCCAGCATTTT

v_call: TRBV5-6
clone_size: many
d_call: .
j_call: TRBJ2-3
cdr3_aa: CASRLGAGTTQYF
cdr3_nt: TGTGCCAGCAGACTTGGGGCGGGCACTACGCAGTATTTT

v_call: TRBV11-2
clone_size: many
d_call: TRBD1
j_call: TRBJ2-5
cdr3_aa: CASSLGTGVQWGKETQYF
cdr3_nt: TGTGCCAGCAGCCTCGGGACAGGGGTTCAGTGGGGCAAAGAGACCCAGTACTTC

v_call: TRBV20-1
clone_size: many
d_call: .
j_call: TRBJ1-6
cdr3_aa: CSAYGPGDSPLHF
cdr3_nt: TGCAGTGCTTATGGACCGGGAGATTCACCCCTCCACTTT

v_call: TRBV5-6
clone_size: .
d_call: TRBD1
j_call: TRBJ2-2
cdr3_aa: CASSHRGQGFTGELFF
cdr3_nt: TGTGCCAGCTCTCATCGGGGACAGGGGTTCACCGGGGAGCTGTTTTTT

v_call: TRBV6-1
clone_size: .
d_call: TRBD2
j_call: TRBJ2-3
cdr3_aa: CASRRTSGSLIDTQYF
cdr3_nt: TGTGCCAGCAGACGAACTAGCGGGAGTTTAATAGATACGCAGTATTTT

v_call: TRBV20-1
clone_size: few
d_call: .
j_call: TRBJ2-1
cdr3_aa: CSASEGSYNEQFF
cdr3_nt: TGCAGTGCTAGTGAGGGATCCTACAATGAGCAGTTCTTC

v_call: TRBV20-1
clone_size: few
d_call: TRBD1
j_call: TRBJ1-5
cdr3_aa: CSARSGQGAREPQHF
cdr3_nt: TGCAGTGCTAGAAGCGGGCAGGGGGCCCGGGAGCCCCAGCATTTT

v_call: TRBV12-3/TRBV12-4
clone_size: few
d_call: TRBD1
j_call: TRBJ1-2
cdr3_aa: CASWGQGGGYTF
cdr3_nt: TGTGCCAGCTGGGGACAGGGAGGAGGCTACACCTTC

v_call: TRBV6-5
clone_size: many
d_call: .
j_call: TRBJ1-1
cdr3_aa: CASSYGGTKGSAAFF
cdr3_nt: TGTGCCAGCAGTTACGGGGGGACTAAAGGGTCGGCAGCTTTCTTT

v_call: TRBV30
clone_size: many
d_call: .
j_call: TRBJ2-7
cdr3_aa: CAGGYEQYF
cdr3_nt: TGTGCCGGTGGGTACGAGCAGTACTTC

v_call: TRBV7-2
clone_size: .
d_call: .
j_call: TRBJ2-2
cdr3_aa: CASMDRYTGELFF
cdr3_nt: TGTGCCAGCATGGACAGATACACCGGGGAGCTGTTTTTT

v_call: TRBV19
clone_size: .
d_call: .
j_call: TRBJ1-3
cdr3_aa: CASVQVDGNTIYF
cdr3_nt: TGTGCCAGTGTCCAGGTCGACGGAAACACCATATATTTT

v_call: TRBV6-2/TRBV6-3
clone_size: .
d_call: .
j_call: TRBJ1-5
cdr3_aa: CASSYPGQYSNQPQHF
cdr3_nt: TGTGCCAGCAGTTATCCGGGACAATATAGCAATCAGCCCCAGCATTTT

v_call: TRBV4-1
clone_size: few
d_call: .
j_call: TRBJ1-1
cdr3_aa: CASSQGPLQWGSTEAFF
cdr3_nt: TGCGCCAGCAGCCAAGGACCACTACAGTGGGGGTCCACTGAAGCTTTCTTT

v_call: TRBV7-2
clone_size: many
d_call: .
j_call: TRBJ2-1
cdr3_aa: CASSARTRGEQFF
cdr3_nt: TGTGCCAGCAGCGCTCGGACTAGGGGGGAGCAGTTCTTC

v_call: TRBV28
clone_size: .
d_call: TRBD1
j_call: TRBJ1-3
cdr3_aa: CASSSGGSYGNTIYF
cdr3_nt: TGTGCCAGCAGCTCAGGGGGCTCCTATGGAAACACCATATATTTT

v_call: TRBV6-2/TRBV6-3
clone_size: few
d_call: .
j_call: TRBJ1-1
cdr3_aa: CASIAENTEAFF
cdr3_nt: TGTGCCAGCATAGCGGAGAACACTGAAGCTTTCTTT

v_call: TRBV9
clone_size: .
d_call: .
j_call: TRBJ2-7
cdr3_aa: CASSVATGLTYEQYF
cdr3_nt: TGTGCCAGCAGCGTAGCCACAGGGCTCACCTACGAGCAGTACTTC

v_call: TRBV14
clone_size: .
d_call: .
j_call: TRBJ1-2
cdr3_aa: CASSQGGFYGYTF
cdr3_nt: TGTGCCAGCAGCCAAGGAGGGTTTTATGGCTACACCTTC

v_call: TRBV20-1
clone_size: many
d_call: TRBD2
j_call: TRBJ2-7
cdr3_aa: CSVTTSGIREQYF
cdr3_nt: TGCAGTGTGACGACTAGCGGGATCCGCGAGCAGTACTTC

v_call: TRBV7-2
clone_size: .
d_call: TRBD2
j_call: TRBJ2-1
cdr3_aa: CASSFSGLAGNNEQFF
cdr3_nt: TGTGCCAGCAGCTTCTCGGGACTAGCGGGAAACAATGAGCAGTTCTTC

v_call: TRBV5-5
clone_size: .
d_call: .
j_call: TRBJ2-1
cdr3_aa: CASSLWNSYEQFF
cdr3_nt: TGTGCCAGCAGCTTGTGGAACTCCTACGAGCAGTTCTTC